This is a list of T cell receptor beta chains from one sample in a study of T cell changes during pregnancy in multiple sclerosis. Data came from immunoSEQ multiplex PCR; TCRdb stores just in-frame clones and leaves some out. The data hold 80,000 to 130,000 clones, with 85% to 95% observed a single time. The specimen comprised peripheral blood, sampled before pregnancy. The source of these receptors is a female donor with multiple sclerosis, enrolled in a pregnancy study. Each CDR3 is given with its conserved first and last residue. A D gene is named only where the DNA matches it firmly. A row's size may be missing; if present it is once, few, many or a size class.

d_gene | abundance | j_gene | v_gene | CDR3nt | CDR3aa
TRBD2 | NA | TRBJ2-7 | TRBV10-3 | TGTGCCATCAGTTCTGGACTAGCGGGGGTTTTTGGGTCCTACGAGCAGTACTTC | CAISSGLAGVFGSYEQYF
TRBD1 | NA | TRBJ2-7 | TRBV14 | TGTGCCAGCAGCCCTCGGACAGGGCGCGAGCAGTACTTC | CASSPRTGREQYF
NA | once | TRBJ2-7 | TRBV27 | TGTGCCAGCAGGGAGTTGACGGGCTACGAGCAGTACTTC | CASRELTGYEQYF
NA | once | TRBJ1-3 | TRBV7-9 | TGTGCCAGCAGCTTAGAACGGACAGCTTATTTGAGCTCTGGAAACACCATATATTTT | CASSLERTAYLSSGNTIYF
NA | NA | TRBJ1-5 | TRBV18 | TGTGCCAGCTCACCACCTTCGGGGAATCAGCCCCAGCATTTT | CASSPPSGNQPQHF
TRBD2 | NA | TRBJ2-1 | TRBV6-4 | TGTGCCAGCAGTGATCTAGCGGGAGTAGGCAATGAGCAGTTCTTC | CASSDLAGVGNEQFF
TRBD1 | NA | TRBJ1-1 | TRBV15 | TGTGCCACCAGCAGAGAAGGGCCCATCGGGCCCATCGGTCAGGGGGCGTACACTGAAGCTTTCTTT | CATSREGPIGPIGQGAYTEAFF
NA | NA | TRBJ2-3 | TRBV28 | TGTGCCAGCAGTTTTTCTCTACTCTGGGATACGCAGTATTTT | CASSFSLLWDTQYF
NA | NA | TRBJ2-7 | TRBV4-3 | TGCGCCAGCAGCCAAGAGGGCAGGGGCTCCTACGAGCAGTACTTC | CASSQEGRGSYEQYF
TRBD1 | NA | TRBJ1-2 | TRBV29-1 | TGCAGCGCCAGGACAGGGACCTATGGCTACACCTTC | CSARTGTYGYTF
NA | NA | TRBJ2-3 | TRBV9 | TGTGCCAGCAGCGTAGATCAGGGGAGATACACAGATACGCAGTATTTT | CASSVDQGRYTDTQYF
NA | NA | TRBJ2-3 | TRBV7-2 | TGTGCCAGCATCTCGGGGGGCACAGATACGCAGTATTTT | CASISGGTDTQYF
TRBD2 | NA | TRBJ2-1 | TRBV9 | TGTGCCAGCAGCGTAGTGGCTAGCGGGGGTACCTACAATGAGCAGTTCTTC | CASSVVASGGTYNEQFF
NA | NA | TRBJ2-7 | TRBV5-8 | TGTGCCAGCAGACGTACAGGGTTCTCCTACGAGCAGTACTTC | CASRRTGFSYEQYF
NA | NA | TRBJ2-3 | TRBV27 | TGTGCCAGCAGTCCTTCCACAGATACGCAGTATTTT | CASSPSTDTQYF
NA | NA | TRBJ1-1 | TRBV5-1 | TGCGCCAGCAGCTGGGAGCCTGAAGCTTTCTTT | CASSWEPEAFF
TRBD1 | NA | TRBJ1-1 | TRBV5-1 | TGCGCCAGCAGCTCGAACAGGGGGCCGGCGAACACTGAAGCTTTCTTT | CASSSNRGPANTEAFF
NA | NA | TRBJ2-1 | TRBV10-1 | TGCGCCAGCAGTGAGTCTACGGGTGAGCAGTTCTTC | CASSESTGEQFF
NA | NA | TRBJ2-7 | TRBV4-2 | TGTGCCAGCAGCCAAGGGTCGTCGGACAAGAACTACGAGCAGTACTTC | CASSQGSSDKNYEQYF
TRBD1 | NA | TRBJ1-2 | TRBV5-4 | TGTGCCAGCAGACCGACAGGGGTACCCCATGGCTACACCTTC | CASRPTGVPHGYTF
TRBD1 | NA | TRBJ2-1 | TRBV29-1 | TGCAGCGCGGACAGGAACAATGAGCAGTTCTTC | CSADRNNEQFF
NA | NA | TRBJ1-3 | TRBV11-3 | TGTGCCAGCAGCTTAGATCCCAGTCGCTCTGGAAACACCATATATTTT | CASSLDPSRSGNTIYF
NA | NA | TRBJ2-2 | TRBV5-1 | TGCGCCAGCAGACGGGACTTTAACACCGGGGAGCTGTTTTTT | CASRRDFNTGELFF
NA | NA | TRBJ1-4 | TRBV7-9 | TGTGCCAGCAGTTACCTGGGTCGGGCAACTAATGAAAAACTGTTTTTT | CASSYLGRATNEKLFF
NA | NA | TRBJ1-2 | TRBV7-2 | TGTGCCAGCAGCTACCGGGACTTTTATGGCTACACCTTC | CASSYRDFYGYTF
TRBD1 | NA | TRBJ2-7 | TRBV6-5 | TGTGCCAGCAGTGGAACCGGGACAGGGTTCTACGAGCAGTACTTC | CASSGTGTGFYEQYF
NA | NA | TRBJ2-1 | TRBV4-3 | TGCGCCAGCAGCCAAGGGGGGGTTGAGTTCGGGCAGTTCTTC | CASSQGGVEFGQFF
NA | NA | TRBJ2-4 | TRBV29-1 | TGCAGCGTACAGGACTACCAAAACATTCAGTACTTC | CSVQDYQNIQYF
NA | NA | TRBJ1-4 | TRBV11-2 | TGTGCCAGCAGCTCCGGACAGATTAATGAAAAACTGTTTTTT | CASSSGQINEKLFF
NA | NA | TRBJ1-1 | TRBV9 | TGTGCCAGCAGCGTAGGGATGCGGGGGGGAGACACTGAAGCTTTCTTT | CASSVGMRGGDTEAFF
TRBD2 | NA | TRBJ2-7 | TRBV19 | TGTGCCAGTAGTATAAGCGGGACTAGTTACTACGAGCAGTACTTC | CASSISGTSYYEQYF
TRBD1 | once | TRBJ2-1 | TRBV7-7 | TGTGCCAGCAGCTTGGGGACAGGGGGCAATGAGCAGTTCTTC | CASSLGTGGNEQFF
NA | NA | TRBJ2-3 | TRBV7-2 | TGTGCCAGCAGCTTAGCACTAGCTTTAAGTAGCACAGATACGCAGTATTTT | CASSLALALSSTDTQYF
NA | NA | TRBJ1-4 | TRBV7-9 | TGTGCCAGCAGCCCATCCCATGGGGCAGTCAGAGAAAAACTGTTTTTT | CASSPSHGAVREKLFF
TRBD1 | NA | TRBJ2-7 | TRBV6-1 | TGTGCCAGCAGTGAAGCGGGACAGGGGTACGAGCAGTACTTC | CASSEAGQGYEQYF
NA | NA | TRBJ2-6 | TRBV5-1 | TGCGCCAGCAGCTTGACCGCAGGATCTGGGGCCAACGTCCTGACTTTC | CASSLTAGSGANVLTF
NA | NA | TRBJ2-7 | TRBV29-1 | TGCAGCGTTTTCGGCGGGATTTCCTACGAGCAGTACTTC | CSVFGGISYEQYF
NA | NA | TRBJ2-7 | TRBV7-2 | TGTGCCAGCAGCTCCCGGGTCCACCCCTACGAGCAGTACTTC | CASSSRVHPYEQYF
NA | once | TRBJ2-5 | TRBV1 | TGCACCAGCAGCCCCCTTAGGACTAGCGGGAGGGAGACCCAGTACTTC | CTSSPLRTSGRETQYF
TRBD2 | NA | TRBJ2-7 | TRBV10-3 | TGTGCCATCAGTCATACCAGCGGGGGGCTCGAGCAGTACTTC | CAISHTSGGLEQYF
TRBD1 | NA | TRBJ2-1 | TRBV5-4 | TGTGCCAGCAGCTTGCGGGACAGTCCCTACAATGAGCAGTTCTTC | CASSLRDSPYNEQFF
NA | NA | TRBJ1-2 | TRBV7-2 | TGTGCCAGCAGCTTAAGAGGGATAGGGCACGGCTACACCTTC | CASSLRGIGHGYTF
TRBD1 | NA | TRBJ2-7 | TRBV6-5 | TGTGCCAGCAGAAGGGACAGATCAGTCTACGAGCAGTACTTC | CASRRDRSVYEQYF
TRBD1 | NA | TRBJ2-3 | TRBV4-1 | TGCGCCAGCAGCCAAGATGGGGGGACAGGTCTCTTCACAGATACGCAGTATTTT | CASSQDGGTGLFTDTQYF
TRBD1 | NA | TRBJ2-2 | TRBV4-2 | TGTGCCAGCAGCCAAATGGACAGGGGGCTGAGTTGGTTCCAGAACACCGGGGAGCTGTTTTTT | CASSQMDRGLSWFQNTGELFF
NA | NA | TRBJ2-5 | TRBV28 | TGTGCCAGCAGGAGTCCGGGGTGGGGGACCCAGTACTTC | CASRSPGWGTQYF
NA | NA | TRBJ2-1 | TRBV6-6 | TGTGCCAGCACTCCTGCTAAGAACAATGAGCAGTTCTTC | CASTPAKNNEQFF
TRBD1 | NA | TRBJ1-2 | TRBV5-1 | TGCGCCAGCAGCTTCGGACAGGGTTTCAACTATGGCTACACCTTC | CASSFGQGFNYGYTF
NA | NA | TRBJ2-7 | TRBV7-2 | TGTGCCAGCAGCTCACTAGTTCTTGACTACGAGCAGTACTTC | CASSSLVLDYEQYF
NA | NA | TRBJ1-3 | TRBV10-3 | TGTGCCATCAGTGAGTCCAGCAGGGCGCCAATTGGAAACACCATATATTTT | CAISESSRAPIGNTIYF
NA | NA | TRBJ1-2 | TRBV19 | TGTGCCAGTAGTGAGGCGGCCTATGGCTACACCTTC | CASSEAAYGYTF
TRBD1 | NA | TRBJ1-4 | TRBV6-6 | TGTGCCAGCAGTTACTCGATGGTAGGGGGCAAGGAAAAACTGTTTTTT | CASSYSMVGGKEKLFF
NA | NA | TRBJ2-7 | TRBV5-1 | TGCGCCAGCAGCTTCCCTGCCCCGGGCGAGCAGTACTTC | CASSFPAPGEQYF
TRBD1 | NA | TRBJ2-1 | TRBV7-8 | TGTGCCAGCAGCTTAAACCGGGACAGGCCCTACAATGAGCAGTTCTTC | CASSLNRDRPYNEQFF
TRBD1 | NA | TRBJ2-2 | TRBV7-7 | TGTGCCAGCAGCCCCGGACAGGGAAACACCGGGGAGCTGTTTTTT | CASSPGQGNTGELFF
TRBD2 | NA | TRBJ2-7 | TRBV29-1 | TGCAGCGCCGCACCGGGACTAGCGGGAGACGAGCAGTACTTC | CSAAPGLAGDEQYF
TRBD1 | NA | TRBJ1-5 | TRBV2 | TGTGCCAGCAGCGACAGGGTTTATCAGCCCCAGCATTTT | CASSDRVYQPQHF